This T cell receptor beta chain was documented in a study of CD8+CD57+ T cells in acquired aplastic anemia. The wider study: Sorted CD4+ and CD8+ cells gave an average of roughly 3 ug of DNA.

Profiles of TCR beta VDJ and CDR3 were generated from a genomic DNA template. TCRdb independently ran MiXCR on the reads; one entry per CDR3 protein. The data contain 75,000 to 80,000 distinct CDR3 sequences, approximately 70% of them seen just once; the ten biggest clones take up 80% to 90%. An expansion of CD8+CD57+ cells by flow cytometry had been shown in patients chosen for sequencing. The study sampled blood from patients who had received no therapy. The CDR3 runs to 14 residues. V shed 4 bases and J 7 bases; nucleotides not matched to a gene: 7. Germline V lookup: CDR1 PRHDT, CDR2 FYEKMQ (reference sequence).

Sequencing was done on a sample of sorted CD4+, CD8+, or CD8+CD57+ T cells (not recorded which) from PBMCs. The chain uses TRBV13 and TRBJ2-5; TRBD1 matches 9 bases. The clonotype originates from a human donor with aplastic anemia. CDR3 DNA sequence: TGTGCCAGCAGCTCAGGGACAGGGCCCTCGACCCAGTACTTC. Translation: CASSSGTGPSTQYF. The full variable domain, with the rest looked up from reference TRBV13 and TRBJ2-5, is AAGVIQSPRHLIKEKRETATLKCYPIPRHDTVYWYQQGPGQDPQFLISFYEKMQSDKGSIPDRFSAQQFSDYHSELNMSSLELGDSALYFCASSSGTGPSTQYFGPGTRLLVL.